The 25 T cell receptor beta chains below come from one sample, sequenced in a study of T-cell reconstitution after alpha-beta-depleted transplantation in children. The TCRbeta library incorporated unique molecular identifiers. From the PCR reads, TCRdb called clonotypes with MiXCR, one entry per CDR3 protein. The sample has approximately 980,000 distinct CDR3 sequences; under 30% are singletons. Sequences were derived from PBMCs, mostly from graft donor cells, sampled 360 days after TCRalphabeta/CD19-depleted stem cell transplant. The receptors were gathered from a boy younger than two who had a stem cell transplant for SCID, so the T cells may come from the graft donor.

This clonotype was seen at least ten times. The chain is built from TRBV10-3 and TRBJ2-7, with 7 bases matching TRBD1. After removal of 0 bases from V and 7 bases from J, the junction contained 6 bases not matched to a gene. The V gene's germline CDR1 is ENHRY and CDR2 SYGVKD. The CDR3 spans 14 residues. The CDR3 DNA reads TGTGCCATCAGTGAGTCGGAGAGGGGGCGGGAGCAGTACTTC. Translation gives CAISESERGREQYF.

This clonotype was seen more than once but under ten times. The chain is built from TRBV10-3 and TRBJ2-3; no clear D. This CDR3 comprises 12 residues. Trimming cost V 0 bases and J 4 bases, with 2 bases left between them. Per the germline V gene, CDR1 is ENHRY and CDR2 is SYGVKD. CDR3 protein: CAISESADTQYF. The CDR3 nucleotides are TGTGCCATCAGTGAGTCCGCAGATACGCAGTATTTT.

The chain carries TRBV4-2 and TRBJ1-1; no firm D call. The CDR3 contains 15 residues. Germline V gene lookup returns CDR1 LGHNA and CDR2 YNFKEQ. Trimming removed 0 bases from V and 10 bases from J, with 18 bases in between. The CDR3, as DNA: TGTGCCAGCAGCCAAGATACGGCCCTACCGGGTCGAGCTTTCTTT. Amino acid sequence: CASSQDTALPGRAFF.

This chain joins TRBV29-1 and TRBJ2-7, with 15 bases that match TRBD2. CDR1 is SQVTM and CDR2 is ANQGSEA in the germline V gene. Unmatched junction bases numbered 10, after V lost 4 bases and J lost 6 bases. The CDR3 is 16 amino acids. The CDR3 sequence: CSVGGPGLAGGVEQYF. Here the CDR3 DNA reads TGCAGCGTTGGCGGGCCGGGACTAGCGGGGGGAGTCGAGCAGTACTTC.

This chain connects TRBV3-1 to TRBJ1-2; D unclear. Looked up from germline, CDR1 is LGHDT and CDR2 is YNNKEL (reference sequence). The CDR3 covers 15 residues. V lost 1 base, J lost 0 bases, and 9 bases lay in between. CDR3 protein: CASSQVSISNYGYTF. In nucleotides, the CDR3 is TGTGCCAGCAGCCAAGTATCGATTTCTAACTATGGCTACACCTTC.

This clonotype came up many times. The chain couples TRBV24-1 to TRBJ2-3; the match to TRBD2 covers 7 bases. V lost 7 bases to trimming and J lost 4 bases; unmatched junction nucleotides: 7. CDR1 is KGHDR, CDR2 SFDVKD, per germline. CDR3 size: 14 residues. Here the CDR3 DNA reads TGTGCCACCAGCCCTTTTCGGGGGGCAGATACGCAGTATTTT. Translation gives CATSPFRGADTQYF.

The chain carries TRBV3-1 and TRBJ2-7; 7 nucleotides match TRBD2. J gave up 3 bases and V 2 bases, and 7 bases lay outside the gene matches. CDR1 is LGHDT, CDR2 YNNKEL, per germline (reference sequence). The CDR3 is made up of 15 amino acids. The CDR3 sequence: CASSQRLGGSYEQYF. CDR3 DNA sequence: TGTGCCAGCAGCCAACGCTTGGGGGGGAGCTACGAGCAGTACTTC.

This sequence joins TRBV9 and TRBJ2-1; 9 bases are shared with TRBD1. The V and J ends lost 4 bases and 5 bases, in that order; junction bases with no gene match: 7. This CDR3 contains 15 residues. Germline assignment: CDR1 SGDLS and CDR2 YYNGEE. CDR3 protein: CASSSIGQGHNEQFF. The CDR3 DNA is TGTGCCAGCAGCTCCATAGGACAGGGGCACAATGAGCAGTTCTTC.

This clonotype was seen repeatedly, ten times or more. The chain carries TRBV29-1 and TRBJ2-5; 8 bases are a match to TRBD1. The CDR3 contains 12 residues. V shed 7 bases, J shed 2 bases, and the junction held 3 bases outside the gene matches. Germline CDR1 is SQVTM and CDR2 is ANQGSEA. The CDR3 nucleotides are TGCAGCGCCAACAGGGGGCAAGAGACCCAGTACTTC. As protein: CSANRGQETQYF.

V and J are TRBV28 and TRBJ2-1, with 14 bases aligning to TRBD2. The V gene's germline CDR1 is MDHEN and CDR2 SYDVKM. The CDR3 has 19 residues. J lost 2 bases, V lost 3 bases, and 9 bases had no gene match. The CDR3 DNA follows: TGTGCCAGCAGTTTCCCGGGACTAGCGGGGGACCTTACCTACAATGAGCAGTTCTTC. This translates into CASSFPGLAGDLTYNEQFF.

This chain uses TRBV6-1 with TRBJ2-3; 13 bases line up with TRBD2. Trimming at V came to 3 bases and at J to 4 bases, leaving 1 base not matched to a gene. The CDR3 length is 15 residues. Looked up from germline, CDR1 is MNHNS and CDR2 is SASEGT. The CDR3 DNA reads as TGTGCCAGCAGTGACACTAGCGGGGGGGCAGATACGCAGTATTTT. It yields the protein CASSDTSGGADTQYF.

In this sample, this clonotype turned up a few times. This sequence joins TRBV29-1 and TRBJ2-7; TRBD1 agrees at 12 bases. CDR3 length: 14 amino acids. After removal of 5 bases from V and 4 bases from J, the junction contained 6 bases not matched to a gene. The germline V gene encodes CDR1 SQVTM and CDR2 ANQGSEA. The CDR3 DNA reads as TGCAGCGTTTCCCCGGGACAGGGGGCATACGAGCAGTACTTC. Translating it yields CSVSPGQGAYEQYF.

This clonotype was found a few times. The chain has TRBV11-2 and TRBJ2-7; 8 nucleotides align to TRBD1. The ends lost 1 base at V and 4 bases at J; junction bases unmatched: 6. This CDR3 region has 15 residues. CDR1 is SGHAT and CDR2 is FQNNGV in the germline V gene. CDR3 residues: CASSLGDRGLYEQYF. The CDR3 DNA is TGTGCCAGCAGCTTAGGTGACAGGGGTCTATACGAGCAGTACTTC.

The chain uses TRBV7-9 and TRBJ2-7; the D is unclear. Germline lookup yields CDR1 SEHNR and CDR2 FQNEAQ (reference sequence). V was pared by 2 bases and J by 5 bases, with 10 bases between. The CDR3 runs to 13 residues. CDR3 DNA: TGTGCCAGCAGCTTAACCGAAGTTCACGAGCAGTACTTC. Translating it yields CASSLTEVHEQYF. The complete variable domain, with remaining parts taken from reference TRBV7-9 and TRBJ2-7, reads DTGVSQNPRHKITKRGQNVTFRCDPISEHNRLYWYRQTLGQGPEFLTYFQNEAQLEKSRLLSDRFSAERPKGSFSTLEIQRTEQGDSAMYLCASSLTEVHEQYFGPGTRLTVT.

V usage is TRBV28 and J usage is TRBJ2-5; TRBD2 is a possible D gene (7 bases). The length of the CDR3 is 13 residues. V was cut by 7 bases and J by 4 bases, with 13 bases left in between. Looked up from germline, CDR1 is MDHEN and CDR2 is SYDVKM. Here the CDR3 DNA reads TGTGCCAGCAAATGGGGGGGCCGAGAGACCCAGTACTTC. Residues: CASKWGGRETQYF.

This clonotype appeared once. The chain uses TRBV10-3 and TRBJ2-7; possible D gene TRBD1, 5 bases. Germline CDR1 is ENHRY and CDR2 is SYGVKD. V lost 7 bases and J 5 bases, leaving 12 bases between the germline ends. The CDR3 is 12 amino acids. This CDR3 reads CAITGNGDEQYF. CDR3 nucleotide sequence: TGTGCCATCACAGGGAATGGCGACGAGCAGTACTTC.

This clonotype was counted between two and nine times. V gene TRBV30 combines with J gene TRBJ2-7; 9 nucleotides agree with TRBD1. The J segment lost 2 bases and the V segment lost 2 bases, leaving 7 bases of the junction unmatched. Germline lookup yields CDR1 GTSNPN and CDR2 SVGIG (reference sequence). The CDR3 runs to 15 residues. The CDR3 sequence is CAWSPPGQGTYEQYF. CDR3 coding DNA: TGTGCCTGGAGTCCGCCGGGACAGGGTACCTACGAGCAGTACTTC.

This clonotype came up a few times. CDR3 nucleotides: TGTGCCAGCAGGACCGGGCAGGGGCGGAACGAGCAGTACTTC. Amino acid sequence: CASRTGQGRNEQYF. The chain couples TRBV6-1 to TRBJ2-7; possibly TRBD1 for D (6 bases). The germline V gene has CDR1 MNHNS and CDR2 SASEGT. This CDR3 region has 14 residues. V lost 6 bases and J 5 bases, leaving 17 bases between the germline ends.

Here the CDR3 DNA reads TGCGCCAGCAGCCAGGTTCCGGGATGGGACAGGGTACACTACGAGCAGTACTTC. Protein sequence: CASSQVPGWDRVHYEQYF. The rearrangement joins TRBV4-3 to TRBJ2-7; TRBD1 aligns across 9 bases. Per germline, CDR1 LGHNA and CDR2 YSLEER. This CDR3 region has 18 residues. The V and J ends lost 3 bases and 3 bases, in that order; junction bases with no gene match: 15.

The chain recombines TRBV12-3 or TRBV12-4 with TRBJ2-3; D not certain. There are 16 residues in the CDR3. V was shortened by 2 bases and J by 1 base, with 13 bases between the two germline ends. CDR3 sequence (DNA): TGTGCCAGCAGTTTACGCGCGCGACGGGGCACAGATACGCAGTATTTT. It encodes CASSLRARRGTDTQYF.

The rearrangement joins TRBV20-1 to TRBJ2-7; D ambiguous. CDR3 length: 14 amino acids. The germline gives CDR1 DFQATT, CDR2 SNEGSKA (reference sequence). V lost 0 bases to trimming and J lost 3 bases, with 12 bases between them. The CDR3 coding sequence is TGCAGTGCTAGAGATAGGGTAACGGTCTACGAGCAGTACTTC. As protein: CSARDRVTVYEQYF.

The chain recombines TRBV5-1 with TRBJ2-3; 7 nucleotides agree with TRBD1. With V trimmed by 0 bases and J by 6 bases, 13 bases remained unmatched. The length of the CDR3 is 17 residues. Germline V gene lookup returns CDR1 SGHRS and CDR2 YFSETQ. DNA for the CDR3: TGCGCCAGCAGCTTGGTCCCCTCCGGGACAGTGAGTGATACGCAGTATTTT. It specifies CASSLVPSGTVSDTQYF. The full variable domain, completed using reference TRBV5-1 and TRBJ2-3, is KAGVTQTPRYLIKTRGQQVTLSCSPISGHRSVSWYQQTPGQGLQFLFEYFSETQRNKGNFPGRFSGRQFSNSRSEMNVSTLELGDSALYLCASSLVPSGTVSDTQYFGPGTRLTVL.

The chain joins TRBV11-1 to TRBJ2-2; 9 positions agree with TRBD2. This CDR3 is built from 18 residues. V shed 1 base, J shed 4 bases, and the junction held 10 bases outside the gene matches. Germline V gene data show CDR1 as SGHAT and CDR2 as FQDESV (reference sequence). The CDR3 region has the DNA TGTGCCAGCAGCTTAGGGTTTGGACTAGCGCTCACCACCGGGGAGCTGTTTTTT. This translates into CASSLGFGLALTTGELFF. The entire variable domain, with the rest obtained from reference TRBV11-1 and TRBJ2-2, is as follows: EAEVAQSPRYKITEKSQAVAFWCDPISGHATLYWYRQILGQGPELLVQFQDESVVDDSQLPKDRFSAERLKGVDSTLKIQPAELGDSAMYLCASSLGFGLALTTGELFFGEGSRLTVL.

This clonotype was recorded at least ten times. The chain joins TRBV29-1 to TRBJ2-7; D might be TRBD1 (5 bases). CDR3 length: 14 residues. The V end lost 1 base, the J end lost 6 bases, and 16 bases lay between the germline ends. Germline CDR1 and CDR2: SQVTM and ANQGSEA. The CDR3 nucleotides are TGCAGCGTTGAAGTTAGGGGAATAGGCTCCGAGCAGTACTTC. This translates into CSVEVRGIGSEQYF.

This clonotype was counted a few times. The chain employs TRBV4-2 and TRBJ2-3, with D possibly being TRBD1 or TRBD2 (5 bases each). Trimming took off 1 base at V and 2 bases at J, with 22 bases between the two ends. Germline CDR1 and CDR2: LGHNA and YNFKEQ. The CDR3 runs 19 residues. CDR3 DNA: TGTGCCAGCAGCCAAGTCGGCCGGATAACCGAGGGGCACACAGATACGCAGTATTTT. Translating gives CASSQVGRITEGHTDTQYF.